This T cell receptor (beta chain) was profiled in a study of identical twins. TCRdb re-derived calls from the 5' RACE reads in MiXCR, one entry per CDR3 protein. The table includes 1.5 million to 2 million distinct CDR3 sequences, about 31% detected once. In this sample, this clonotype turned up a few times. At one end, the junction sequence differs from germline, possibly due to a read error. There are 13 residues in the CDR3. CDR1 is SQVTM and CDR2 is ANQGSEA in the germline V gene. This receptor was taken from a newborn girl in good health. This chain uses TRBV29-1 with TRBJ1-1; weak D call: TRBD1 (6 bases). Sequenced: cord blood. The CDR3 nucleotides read TGCAGCGCTGAACAGGGCAAGAACACTGAAGCTTTCTTT. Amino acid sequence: CSAEQGKNTEAFF. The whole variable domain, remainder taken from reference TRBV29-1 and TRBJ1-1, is SAVISQKPSRDICQRGTSLTIQCQVDSQVTMMFWYRQQPGQSLTLIATANQGSEATYESGFVIDKFPISRPNLTFSTLTVSNMSPEDSSIYLCSAEQGKNTEAFFGQGTRLTVV.